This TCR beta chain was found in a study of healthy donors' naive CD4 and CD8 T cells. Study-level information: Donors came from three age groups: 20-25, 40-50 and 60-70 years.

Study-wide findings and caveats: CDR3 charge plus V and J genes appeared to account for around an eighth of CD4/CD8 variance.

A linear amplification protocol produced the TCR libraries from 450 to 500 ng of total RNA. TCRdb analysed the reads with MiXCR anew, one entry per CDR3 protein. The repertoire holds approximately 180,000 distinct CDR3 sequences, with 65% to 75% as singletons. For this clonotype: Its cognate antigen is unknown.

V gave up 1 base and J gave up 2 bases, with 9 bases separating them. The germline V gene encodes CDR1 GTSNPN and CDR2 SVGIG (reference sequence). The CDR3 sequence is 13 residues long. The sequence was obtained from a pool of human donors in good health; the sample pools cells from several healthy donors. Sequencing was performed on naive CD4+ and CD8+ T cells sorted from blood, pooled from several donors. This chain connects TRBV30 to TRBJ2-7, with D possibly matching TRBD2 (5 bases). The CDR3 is CAWSGLIAYEQYF. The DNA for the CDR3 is TGTGCCTGGAGTGGACTAATAGCCTACGAGCAGTACTTC.